Shown below are 8 T cell receptor beta chains from a single sample sequenced in a study of CD8+ T cells in alopecia areata. Once RNA had been extracted, it was reverse transcribed into cDNA to act as the sequencing template. Here immunoSEQ multiplex PCR was the method, and the copy in TCRdb shows in-frame clones only, minus some. The sample was found to contain about 110,000 clones, and every one recurs. Sequenced input: lesional skin. The receptors were gathered from a C3H/HeJ mouse with alopecia areata. As its MHC haplotype, the strain has H2-k.

This clone was observed a handful of times. The gene names given are mouse names. The CDR3 end falls 4 residues outside the read, so it is completed with the germline J gene. The rearrangement joins TRBV13-3 to TRBJ2-5, with 7 bases lining up with TRBD2. V gave up 6 bases and J gave up 0 bases; unmatched junction bases: 7. The CDR3 totals 15 residues. The germline V gene has CDR1 NNHDY and CDR2 SYVADS. The sequenced CDR3 bases are TGTGCCAGCAATAAACTGGGGACTAACCAAGAC. Translated, it gives CASNKLGTNQD. The full CDR3 is CASNKLGTNQDTQYF.

Points on this clone: The gene names here belong to mouse. Read data end 4 residues before the CDR3 end; the end is taken from the germline J gene. The V gene is TRBV19, the J gene TRBJ2-3; 8 bases map to TRBD2. V lost 2 bases to trimming and J lost 0 bases; unmatched junction nucleotides: 5. CDR1 FNHDT and CDR2 SITEND come from the germline V gene (reference sequence). The CDR3 loop spans 16 amino acids. CDR3 bases read: TGTGCCAGCAGTATCTCCTGGGGGGCGAGTGCAGAA. Its translation: CASSISWGASAE. The CDR3 in full is CASSISWGASAETLYF.

In its sample, this clone was seen many times. All gene names here are mouse names. Coverage ceases 4 residues before the CDR3 finishes, and the germline J gene fills in the end. The rearrangement links TRBV13-3 to TRBJ1-1; tentatively, D is TRBD1 (6 bases). The CDR3 has 15 amino acids. The ends were cut back, 2 bases at V and 1 base at J, with 12 bases in the middle. Germline V gene lookup returns CDR1 NNHDY and CDR2 SYVADS. CDR3 in amino acids: CASSDRGDVNTEVFF. The CDR3 DNA, read in part, is TGTGCCAGCAGTGACAGGGGAGATGTAAACACA.

Regarding this clone: Gene names denote mouse genes. The observed sequence ends 4 residues before the CDR3 terminus, with the missing tail filled in from the germline J gene. The chain carries TRBV13-3 and TRBJ2-1, with TRBD2 identical over 10 bases. The V gene end was trimmed by 5 bases and the J gene end by 3 bases; junction bases not matched to a gene: 8. The CDR3 runs 16 residues. The V gene's germline CDR1 is NNHDY and CDR2 SYVADS. CDR3 protein: CASRETGGGRYAEQFF. The sequenced part of the CDR3 DNA is TGTGCCAGCAGGGAAACTGGGGGGGGGCGCTATGCT.

A remark on this clone: Gene names follow the mouse nomenclature. Read data end 4 residues before the CDR3 end; the end is taken from the germline J gene. This chain links TRBV17 with TRBJ2-1; TRBD2 aligns across 10 bases. The CDR3 consists of 17 residues. V was clipped by 1 base and J by 2 bases; unmatched bases: 5. CDR1 and CDR2 (germline): MNHDT, YYDKIL. The CDR3 region is CASSRGLGGLDYAEQFF. The covered CDR3 bases are TGTGCTAGCAGTAGAGGTCTGGGGGGGCTTGACTATGCT. Together with reference TRBV17 and TRBJ2-1, the CDR3 gives the full variable domain: DTTVKQNPRYKLARVGKPVNLICSQTMNHDTMYWYQKKPNQAPKLLLFYYDKILNREADTFEKFQSSRPNNSFCSLYIGSAGLEYSAMYLCASSRGLGGLDYAEQFFGPGTRLTVL.

The sample holds a few counts of this clone. Mouse names are used for the genes. Sequencing ends 4 residues short of the CDR3 end; the germline J gene provides the rest. The chain carries TRBV13-3 and TRBJ1-1, with 8 bases lining up with TRBD1. The CDR3 extends over 13 amino acids. Germline loops: CDR1 NNHDY, CDR2 SYVADS. The CDR3 sequence: CASRDRGDAEVFF. Incomplete CDR3 DNA: TGTGCCAGCAGAGACAGGGGTGACGCA.

This clone was recorded a few times. Gene names denote mouse genes. This chain's CDR3 is CASSETNANTGQLYF. The part of the CDR3 DNA that was read is TGTGCCAGCAGTGAAACAAATGCAAACACCGGG. V usage is TRBV13-3 and J usage is TRBJ2-2; D is unresolved. The read gets to within 4 residues of the CDR3 end, and the germline J gene fills in the rest. The CDR3 totals 15 residues. The V gene lost 2 bases and the J gene lost 0 bases, with 8 bases spanning the gap. Germline CDR1 NNHDY, CDR2 SYVADS.

A remark on this clone: Gene names refer to mouse genes. The CDR3 end is not reached by the read, which stops 4 residues before it; the germline J gene fills it in. The chain has TRBV13-3 and TRBJ2-5, with 8 nucleotides matching TRBD2. The length of the CDR3 is 13 residues. Germline V CDR1 and CDR2: NNHDY, SYVADS. Here the CDR3 reads CASMGGGVDTQYF. The sequenced part of the CDR3 DNA is TGTGCCAGCATGGGGGGGGGCGTGGAC.